This TCR beta chain was recovered during a study of blood T cell repertoires in COVID-19. As for the study in general: The samples span acute and convalescent COVID-19 from the United States, Italy and Spain.

This CDR3 region has 18 residues. Between the trimmed V and J ends, which lost 0 bases and 0 bases, there was a span of 15 bases. Germline V gene data show CDR1 as MGHDK and CDR2 as SYGVNS. In the original processing: Reference gene primer amplification yielded estimated nucleated cell counts. The protocol was immunoSEQ multiplex PCR, while the TCRdb copy is restricted to in-frame clones and leaves out a portion. V and J calls and clone size are as listed in that table; D and trimming were resolved from the DNA. This table holds hundreds of thousands of clones, around 88% found once. Enrolled during active infection, Seattle patients were then followed longitudinally.

This clonotype originated in a woman aged 45 to 65 with COVID-19, enrolled during active disease. The gene calls are TRBV25-1 and TRBJ1-5; tentatively, D is TRBD1 (5 bases). The sample consisted of peripheral blood. The CDR3 DNA reads as TGTGCCAGCAGTGAATACATCCCCAGCAGGGCTAGCAATCAGCCCCAGCATTTT. This sequence encodes CASSEYIPSRASNQPQHF.